This T cell receptor (beta chain) was sequenced during a study of T cell responses to AZD1222 COVID-19 vaccine. Study at large: Doses given second, at about 4 or about 12 weeks, were pooled.

The repertoire was sequenced with immunoSEQ multiplex PCR; TCRdb's copy has only in-frame clones and lacks some. The sample carries 150,000 or so clones, around 90% recorded once. Germline V CDR1 and CDR2: SGHVS, FNYEAQ. The CDR3 is made up of 16 amino acids. J lost 3 bases, V lost 5 bases, and 11 bases had no gene match. Notes on this clone: Its antigen is currently unknown.

Study outcomes and limitations: With two AZD1222 doses given, Spike-specific TCR breadth and depth both rose. Baseline serology detected seropositivity in only 6 or 7 AZD1222 recipients. As reported, nearly half of all spike-specific TCRs target variant regions that are unmutated.

Sequences were derived from peripheral blood, sampled on day 0 of AZD1222 vaccination. This TCR was sampled from an adult in good health. The chain carries TRBV7-6 and TRBJ2-3; the match to TRBD2 covers 7 bases. Here the CDR3 reads CASSPTRGRGTDTQYF. Here the CDR3 DNA reads TGTGCCAGCAGCCCGACCCGCGGGAGAGGTACAGATACGCAGTATTTT.